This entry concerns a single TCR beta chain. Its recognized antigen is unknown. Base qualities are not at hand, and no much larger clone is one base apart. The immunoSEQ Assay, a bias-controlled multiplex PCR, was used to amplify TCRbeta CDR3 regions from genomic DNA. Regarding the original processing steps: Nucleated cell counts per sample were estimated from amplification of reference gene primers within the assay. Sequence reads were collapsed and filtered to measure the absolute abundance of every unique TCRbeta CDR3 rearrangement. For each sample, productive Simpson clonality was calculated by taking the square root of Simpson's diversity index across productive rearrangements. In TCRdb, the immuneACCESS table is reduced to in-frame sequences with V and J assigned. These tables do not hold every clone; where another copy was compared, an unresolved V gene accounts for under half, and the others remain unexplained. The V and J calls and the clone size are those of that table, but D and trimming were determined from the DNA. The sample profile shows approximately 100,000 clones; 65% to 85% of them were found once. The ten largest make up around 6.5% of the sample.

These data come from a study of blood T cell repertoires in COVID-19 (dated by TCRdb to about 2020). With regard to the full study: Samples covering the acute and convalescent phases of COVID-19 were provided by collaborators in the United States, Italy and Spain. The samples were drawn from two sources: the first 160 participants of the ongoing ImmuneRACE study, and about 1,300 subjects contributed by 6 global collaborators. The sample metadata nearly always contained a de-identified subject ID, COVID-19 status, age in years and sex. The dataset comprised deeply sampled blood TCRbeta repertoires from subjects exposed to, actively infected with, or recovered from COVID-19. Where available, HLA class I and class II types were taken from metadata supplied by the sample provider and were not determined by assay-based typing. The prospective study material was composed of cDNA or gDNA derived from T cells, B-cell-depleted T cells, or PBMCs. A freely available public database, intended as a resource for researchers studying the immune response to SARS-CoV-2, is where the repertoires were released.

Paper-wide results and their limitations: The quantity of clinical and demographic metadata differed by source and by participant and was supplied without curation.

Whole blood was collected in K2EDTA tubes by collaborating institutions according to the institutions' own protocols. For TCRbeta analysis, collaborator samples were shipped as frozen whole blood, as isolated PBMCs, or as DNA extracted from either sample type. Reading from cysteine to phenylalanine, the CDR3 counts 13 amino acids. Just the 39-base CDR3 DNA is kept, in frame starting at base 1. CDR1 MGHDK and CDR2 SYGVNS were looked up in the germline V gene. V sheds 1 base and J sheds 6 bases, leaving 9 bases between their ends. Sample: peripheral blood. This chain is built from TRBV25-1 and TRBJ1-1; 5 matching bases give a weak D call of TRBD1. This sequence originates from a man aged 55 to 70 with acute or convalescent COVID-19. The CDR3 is CASSELGGPEAFF. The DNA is TGTGCCAGCAGTGAATTGGGGGGTCCTGAAGCTTTCTTT.